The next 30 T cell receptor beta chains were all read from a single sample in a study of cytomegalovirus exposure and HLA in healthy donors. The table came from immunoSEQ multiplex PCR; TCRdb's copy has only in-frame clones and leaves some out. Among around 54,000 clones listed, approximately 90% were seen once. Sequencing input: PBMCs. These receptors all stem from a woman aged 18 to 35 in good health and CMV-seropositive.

CDR3 loop: CASSLFRDRNIQYF. CDR3 nucleotides: TGTGCCAGCAGTTTATTCCGGGACAGGAACATTCAGTACTTC. J is TRBJ2-4 and V is TRBV2; 8 bases match TRBD1. J gave up 7 bases and V 5 bases, and 7 bases lay outside the gene matches. Germline CDR1 and CDR2: SNHLY and FYNNEI. The CDR3 consists of 14 residues.

The CDR3 region is CASSLVGTESSRVAEAFF. CDR3 in DNA: TGTGCCAGCAGCTTGGTCGGGACAGAGAGTTCCCGGGTGGCTGAAGCTTTCTTT. The chain couples TRBV5-5 to TRBJ1-1; 7 nucleotides agree with TRBD1. This CDR3 is 18 amino acids long. The germline V gene encodes CDR1 SGHKS and CDR2 YYEKEE (reference sequence). The V and J ends lost 0 bases and 6 bases, in that order; junction bases with no gene match: 17.

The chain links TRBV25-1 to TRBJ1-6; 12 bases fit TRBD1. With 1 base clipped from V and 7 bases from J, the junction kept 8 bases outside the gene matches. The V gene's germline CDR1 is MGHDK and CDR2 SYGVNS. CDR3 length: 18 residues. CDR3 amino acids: CASSEWGQGASGNSPLHF. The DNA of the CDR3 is TGTGCCAGCAGTGAATGGGGACAGGGGGCGTCGGGGAATTCACCCCTCCACTTT.

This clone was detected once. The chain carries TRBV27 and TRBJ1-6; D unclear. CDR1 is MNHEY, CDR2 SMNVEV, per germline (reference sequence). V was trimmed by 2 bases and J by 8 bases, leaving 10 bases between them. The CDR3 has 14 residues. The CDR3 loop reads CASSLGQVDSPLHF. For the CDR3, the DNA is TGTGCCAGCAGTTTAGGGCAGGTGGATTCACCCCTCCACTTT.

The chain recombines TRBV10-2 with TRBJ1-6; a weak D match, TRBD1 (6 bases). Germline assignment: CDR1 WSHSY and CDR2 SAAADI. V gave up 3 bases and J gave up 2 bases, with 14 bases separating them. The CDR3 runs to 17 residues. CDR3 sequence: CASSERPQGTYNSPLHF. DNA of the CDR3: TGCGCCAGCAGTGAACGTCCACAGGGAACCTATAATTCACCCCTCCACTTT.

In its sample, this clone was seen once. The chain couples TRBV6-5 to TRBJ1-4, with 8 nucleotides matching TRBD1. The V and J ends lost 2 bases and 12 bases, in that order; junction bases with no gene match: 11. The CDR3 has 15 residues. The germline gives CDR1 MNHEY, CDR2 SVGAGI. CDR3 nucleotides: TGTGCCAGCAGTTACGGACAGGGAGCCGGGGTGGAACTGTTTTTT. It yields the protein CASSYGQGAGVELFF.

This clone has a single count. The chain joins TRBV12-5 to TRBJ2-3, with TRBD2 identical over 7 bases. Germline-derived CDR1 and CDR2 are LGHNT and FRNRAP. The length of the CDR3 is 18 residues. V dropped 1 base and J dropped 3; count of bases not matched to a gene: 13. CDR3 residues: CASGLGQRDYRATDTQYF. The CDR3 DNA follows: TGTGCTAGTGGTTTGGGGCAACGGGACTACAGAGCTACAGATACGCAGTATTTT.

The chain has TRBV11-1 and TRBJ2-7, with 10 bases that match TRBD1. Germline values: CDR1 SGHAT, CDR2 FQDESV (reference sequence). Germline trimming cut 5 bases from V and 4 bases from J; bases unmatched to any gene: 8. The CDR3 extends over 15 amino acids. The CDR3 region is CASSTRDRGPYEQYF. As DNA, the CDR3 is TGTGCCAGCAGCACCCGGGACAGGGGACCGTACGAGCAGTACTTC.

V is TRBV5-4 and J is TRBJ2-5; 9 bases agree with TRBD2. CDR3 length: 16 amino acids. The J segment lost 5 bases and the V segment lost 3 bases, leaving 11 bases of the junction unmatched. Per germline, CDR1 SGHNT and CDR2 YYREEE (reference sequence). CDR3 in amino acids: CASSSSAGGRGETQYF. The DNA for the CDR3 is TGTGCCAGCAGCTCGTCTGCGGGGGGGAGAGGGGAGACCCAGTACTTC.

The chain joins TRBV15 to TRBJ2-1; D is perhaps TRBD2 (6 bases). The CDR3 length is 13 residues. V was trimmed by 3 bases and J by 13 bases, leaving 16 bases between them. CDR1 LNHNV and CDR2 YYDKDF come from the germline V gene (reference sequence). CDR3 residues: CATSRAHGSAQFF. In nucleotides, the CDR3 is TGTGCCACCAGCAGGGCGCACGGGAGTGCCCAGTTCTTC.

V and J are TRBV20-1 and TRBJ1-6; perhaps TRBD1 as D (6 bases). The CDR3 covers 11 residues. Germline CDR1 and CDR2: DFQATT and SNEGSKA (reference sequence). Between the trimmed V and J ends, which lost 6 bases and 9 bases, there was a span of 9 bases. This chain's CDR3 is CSASRGSPLHF. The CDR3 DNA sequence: TGCAGTGCAAGCAGGGGTTCACCCCTCCACTTT.

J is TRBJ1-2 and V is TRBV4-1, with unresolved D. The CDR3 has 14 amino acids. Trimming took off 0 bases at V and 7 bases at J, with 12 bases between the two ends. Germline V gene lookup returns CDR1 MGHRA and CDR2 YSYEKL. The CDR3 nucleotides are TGCGCCAGCAGCCAAGATCAGGCAGTCCGTGGCTACACCTTC. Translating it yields CASSQDQAVRGYTF.

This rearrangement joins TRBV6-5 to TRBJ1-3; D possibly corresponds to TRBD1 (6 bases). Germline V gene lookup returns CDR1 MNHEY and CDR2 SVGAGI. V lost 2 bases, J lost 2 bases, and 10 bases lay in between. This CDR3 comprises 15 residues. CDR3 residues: CASSYRGAAGNTIYF. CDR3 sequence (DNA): TGTGCCAGCAGTTACCGGGGGGCTGCTGGAAACACCATATATTTT.

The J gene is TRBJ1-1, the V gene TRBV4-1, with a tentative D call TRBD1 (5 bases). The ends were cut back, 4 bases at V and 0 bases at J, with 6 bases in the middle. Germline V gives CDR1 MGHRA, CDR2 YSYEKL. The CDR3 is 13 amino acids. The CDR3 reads CASSRQLNTEAFF. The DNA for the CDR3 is TGCGCCAGCAGCCGACAGTTGAACACTGAAGCTTTCTTT.

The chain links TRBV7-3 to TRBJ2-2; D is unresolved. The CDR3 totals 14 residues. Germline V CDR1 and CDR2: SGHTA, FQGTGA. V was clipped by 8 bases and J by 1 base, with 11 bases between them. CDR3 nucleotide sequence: TGTGCCAGCGGAAGTGGCGGGAACACCGGGGAGCTGTTTTTT. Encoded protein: CASGSGGNTGELFF.

The CDR3 here is CASSSGQRETQYF. The CDR3 region has the DNA TGTGCCAGCAGCTCCGGCCAGCGAGAGACCCAGTACTTC. The V call is TRBV7-2, the J call TRBJ2-5; unclear D gene. The CDR3 extends over 13 amino acids. V gave up 4 bases and J gave up 4 bases, with 10 bases separating them. Germline V CDR1 and CDR2: SGHTA, FQGNSA.

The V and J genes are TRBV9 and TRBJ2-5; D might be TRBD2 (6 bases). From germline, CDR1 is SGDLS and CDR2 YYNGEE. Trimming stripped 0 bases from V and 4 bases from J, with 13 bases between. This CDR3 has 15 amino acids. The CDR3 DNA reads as TGTGCCAGCAGCGTAGGGGTAGCGGTGGGAGAGACCCAGTACTTC. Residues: CASSVGVAVGETQYF.

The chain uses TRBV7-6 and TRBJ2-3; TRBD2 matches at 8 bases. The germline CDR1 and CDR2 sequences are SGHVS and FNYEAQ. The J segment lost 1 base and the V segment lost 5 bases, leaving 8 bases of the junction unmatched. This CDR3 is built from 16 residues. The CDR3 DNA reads TGTGCCAGCAGCCAACGGGGGGGGGCGGGCACAGATACGCAGTATTTT. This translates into CASSQRGGAGTDTQYF.

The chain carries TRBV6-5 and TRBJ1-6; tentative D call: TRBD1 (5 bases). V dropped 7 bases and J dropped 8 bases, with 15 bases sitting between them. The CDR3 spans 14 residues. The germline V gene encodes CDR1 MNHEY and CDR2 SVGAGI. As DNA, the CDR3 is TGTGCCAGCAAGTCGACAGCAGGTGATTCACCCCTCCACTTT. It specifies CASKSTAGDSPLHF.

CDR3 in DNA: TGTGCCAGCAGGACAGGGGGCGAAAAACTGTTTTTT. Translating it yields CASRTGGEKLFF. The gene calls are TRBV6-1 and TRBJ1-4, with 10 bases identical to TRBD1. CDR1 is MNHNS and CDR2 is SASEGT in the germline V gene. J was trimmed by 8 bases and V by 6 bases; bases with no gene match: 0. This CDR3 has 12 residues.

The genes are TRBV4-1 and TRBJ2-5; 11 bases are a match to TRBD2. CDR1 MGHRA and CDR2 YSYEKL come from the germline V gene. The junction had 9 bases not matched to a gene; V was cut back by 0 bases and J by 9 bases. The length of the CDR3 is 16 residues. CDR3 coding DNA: TGCGCCAGCAGCCAAGATCCTAGCGGGGGGCCTAAGGCCCAGTACTTC. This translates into CASSQDPSGGPKAQYF.

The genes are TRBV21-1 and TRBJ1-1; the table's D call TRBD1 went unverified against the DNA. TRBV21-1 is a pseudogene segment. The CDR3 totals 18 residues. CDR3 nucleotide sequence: TGTGCCAGCAGCAAATTGGACAGGGGTTCCCTGTCGAACACTGAAGCTTTCTTT. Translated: CASSKLDRGSLSNTEAFF.

The CDR3 spells CASSVGTEHYEQYF. CDR3 in DNA: TGTGCCAGCAGCGTGGGGACAGAACACTACGAGCAGTACTTC. The chain has TRBV9 and TRBJ2-7; 7 bases line up with TRBD1. Trimming took 2 bases from V and 3 from J; bases not matched to a gene: 5. The CDR3 is 14 residues long. The germline gives CDR1 SGDLS, CDR2 YYNGEE.

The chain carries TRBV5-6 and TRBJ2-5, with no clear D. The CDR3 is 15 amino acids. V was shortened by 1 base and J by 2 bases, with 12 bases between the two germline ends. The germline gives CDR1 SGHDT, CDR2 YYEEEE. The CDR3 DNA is TGTGCCAGCAGCTTGAGACTTTTCGGGCAAGAGACCCAGTACTTC. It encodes CASSLRLFGQETQYF.

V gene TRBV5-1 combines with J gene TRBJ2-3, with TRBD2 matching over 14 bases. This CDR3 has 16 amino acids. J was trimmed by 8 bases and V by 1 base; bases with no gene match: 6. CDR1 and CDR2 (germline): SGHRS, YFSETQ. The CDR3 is CASSLSTSGGASTQYF. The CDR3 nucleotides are TGCGCCAGCAGCTTGTCGACTAGCGGGGGGGCGAGTACGCAGTATTTT. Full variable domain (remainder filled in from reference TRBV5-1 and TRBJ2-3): KAGVTQTPRYLIKTRGQQVTLSCSPISGHRSVSWYQQTPGQGLQFLFEYFSETQRNKGNFPGRFSGRQFSNSRSEMNVSTLELGDSALYLCASSLSTSGGASTQYFGPGTRLTVL.

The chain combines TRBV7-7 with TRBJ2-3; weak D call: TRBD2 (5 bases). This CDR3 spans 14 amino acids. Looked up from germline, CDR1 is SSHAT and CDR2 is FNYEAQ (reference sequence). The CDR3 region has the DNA TGTGCTAGCGCTCCAGGATTAAGCACAGATACGCAGTATTTT. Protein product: CASAPGLSTDTQYF.

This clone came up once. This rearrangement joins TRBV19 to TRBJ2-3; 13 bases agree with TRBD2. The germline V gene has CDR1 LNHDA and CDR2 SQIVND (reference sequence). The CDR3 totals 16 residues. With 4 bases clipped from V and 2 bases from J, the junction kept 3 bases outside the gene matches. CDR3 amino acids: CASSTGTSGDTDTQYF. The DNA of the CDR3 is TGTGCCAGTAGTACCGGGACTAGCGGGGACACAGATACGCAGTATTTT.

The CDR3 sequence: CASSLALSTDTQYF. CDR3 coding DNA: TGTGCCAGCAGCTTAGCACTATCCACAGATACGCAGTATTTT. This chain joins TRBV7-2 and TRBJ2-3; no definite D call. The V gene's germline CDR1 is SGHTA and CDR2 FQGNSA. The CDR3 sequence is 14 residues long. V lost 0 bases to trimming and J lost 2 bases, with 6 bases between them.

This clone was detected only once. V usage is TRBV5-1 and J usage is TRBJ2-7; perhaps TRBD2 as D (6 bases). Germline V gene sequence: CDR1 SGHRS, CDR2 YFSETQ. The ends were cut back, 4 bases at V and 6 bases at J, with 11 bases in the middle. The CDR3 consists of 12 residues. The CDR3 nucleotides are TGCGCCAGCAGCACCCGGGACTCCGAGCAGTACTTC. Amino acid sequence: CASSTRDSEQYF.

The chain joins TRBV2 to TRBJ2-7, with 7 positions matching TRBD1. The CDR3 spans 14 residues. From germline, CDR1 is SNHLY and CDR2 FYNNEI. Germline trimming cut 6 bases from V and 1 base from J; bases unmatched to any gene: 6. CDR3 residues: CASSPGTASYEQYF. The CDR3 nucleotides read TGTGCCAGCAGCCCCGGGACAGCTTCCTACGAGCAGTACTTC.